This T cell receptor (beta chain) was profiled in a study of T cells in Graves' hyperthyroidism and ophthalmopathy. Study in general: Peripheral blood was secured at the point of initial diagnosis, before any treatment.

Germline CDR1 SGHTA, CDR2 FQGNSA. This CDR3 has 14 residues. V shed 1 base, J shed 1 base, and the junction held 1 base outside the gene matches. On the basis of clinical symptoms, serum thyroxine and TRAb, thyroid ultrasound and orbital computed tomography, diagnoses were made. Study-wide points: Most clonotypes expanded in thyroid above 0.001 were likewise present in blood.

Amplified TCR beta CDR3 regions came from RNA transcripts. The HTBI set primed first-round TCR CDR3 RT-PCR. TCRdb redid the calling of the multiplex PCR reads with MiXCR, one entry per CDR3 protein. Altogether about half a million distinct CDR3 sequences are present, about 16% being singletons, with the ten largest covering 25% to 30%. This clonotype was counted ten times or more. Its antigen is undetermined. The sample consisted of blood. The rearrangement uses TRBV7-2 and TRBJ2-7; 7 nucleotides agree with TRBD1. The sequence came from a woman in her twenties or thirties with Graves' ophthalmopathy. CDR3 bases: TGTGCCAGCAGCTTAGAGACAGGGTCCTACGAGCAGTACTTC. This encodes CASSLETGSYEQYF.